This entry describes one T cell receptor (beta chain). Its antigen is still unknown. These data belong to a study of OX40 agonist ivuxolimab in advanced cancers. Across the whole study: All patients had ivuxolimab intravenously every 2 weeks at 0.01 to 10 mg/kg. From 23 to 79 years was the age range, with a mean of around 56 years, and 65% to 90% were male. Overall study results and limits: Low normalized T-cell clonal expansion was also seen in some nonresponders.

The investigators sampled blood at baseline, at cycle 4 day 1, and at cycle 7 day 1. Germline V gene lookup returns CDR1 SEHNR and CDR2 FQNEAQ (reference sequence). The CDR3 has 15 amino acids. The ends were cut back, 7 bases at V and 4 bases at J, with 19 bases in the middle. TCRdb's copy holds only in-frame clones and misses some; the assay was immunoSEQ multiplex PCR. The sample has under 200,000 clones, around 94% seen once. This sample comprised CD4+ or CD8+ T cells sorted from blood, obtained in a trial of the OX40 agonist ivuxolimab. This receptor was obtained from an adult with an advanced solid tumor such as melanoma, head and neck, liver or kidney cancer. The chain couples TRBV7-9 to TRBJ2-5; no firm D call. The CDR3 bases are TGTGCCAGCAAGAACCCAGGAGAGACACGAGAGACCCAGTACTTC. It encodes CASKNPGETRETQYF.